These T cell receptor beta chains were read from a single sample in a study of T cells after yellow fever vaccination. A single record per CDR3 protein comes from TCRdb applying MiXCR to the 5' RACE reads. The table shows roughly 160,000 distinct CDR3 sequences, with less than 9% occurring only once. This specimen consisted of CD4+ T cells sorted from PBMCs, obtained 4 to 5 days after the first yellow fever vaccination. Every receptor here comes from a man in his late teens or twenties who received the YFV17D yellow fever vaccine. Both conserved end residues are part of each CDR3. A D gene is named only where the DNA matches it firmly. Size tells how often a clone was seen (once, few, many) or the class of an expanded clone, and some rows leave it out.

J gene | V gene | D gene | clone size | CDR3 DNA | CDR3 protein
TRBJ2-5 | TRBV6-1 | . | many | TGTGCCAGCAGTGAACCTCTGCAAGAGACCCAGTACTTC | CASSEPLQETQYF
TRBJ1-1 | TRBV5-3 | . | . | TGTGCCAGAAGATTTGACAGCGCTGAAGCTTTCTTT | CARRFDSAEAFF
TRBJ2-2 | TRBV5-1 | TRBD2 | many | TGCGCCAGCAGACGGGTAGCGGGGCTCGCGAACACCGGGGAGCTGTTTTTT | CASRRVAGLANTGELFF
TRBJ2-3 | TRBV9 | . | few | TGTGCCAGCAGCGTTGCTTTTCTAGATACGCAGTATTTT | CASSVAFLDTQYF
TRBJ2-7 | TRBV18 | . | . | TGTGCCAGCTCACGAGCGACAGACGGCTACGAGCAGTACTTC | CASSRATDGYEQYF
TRBJ2-5 | TRBV20-1 | . | many | TGCAGTGCTAGAGTAGATAAAGAGACCCAGTACTTC | CSARVDKETQYF
TRBJ2-3 | TRBV19 | . | . | TGTGCCAGTACAGCAACGGGATCAGATACGCAGTATTTT | CASTATGSDTQYF
TRBJ1-5 | TRBV5-1 | . | many | TGCGCCAGCAGCTTGGTTGCGGGGAGCAATCAGCCCCAGCATTTT | CASSLVAGSNQPQHF
TRBJ2-3 | TRBV30 | . | many | TGTGCCTGGAGTAAAACTAGCACAGATACGCAGTATTTT | CAWSKTSTDTQYF
TRBJ2-1 | TRBV7-9 | TRBD2 | few | TGTGCCAGCACGGGTACTAGCGCCTACAATGAGCAGTTCTTC | CASTGTSAYNEQFF
TRBJ2-5 | TRBV5-1 | . | . | TGCGCCAGCAGCTTTCGGACCGGGGAGACCCAGTACTTC | CASSFRTGETQYF
TRBJ2-3 | TRBV11-2 | TRBD2 | many | TGTGCCAGCAGCCCACTAGCGGCTAGCACAGATACGCAGTATTTT | CASSPLAASTDTQYF
TRBJ2-5 | TRBV7-2 | . | few | TGTGCCAGCAGCCTCGGTTCCCAGCGGGAGACCCAGTACTTC | CASSLGSQRETQYF
TRBJ2-3 | TRBV18 | . | few | TGTGCCAGCTCACCCCCCGCTGCGGATACGCAGTATTTT | CASSPPAADTQYF
TRBJ2-5 | TRBV5-1 | . | . | TGCGCCAGCAGCTTGGCCGTCGGGACACCCCCCGGGGCAGAGACCCAGTACTTC | CASSLAVGTPPGAETQYF
TRBJ1-1 | TRBV12-3/TRBV12-4 | . | many | TGTGCCAGCAGCTCCCGAACAGGGATGGCTGAAGCTTTCTTT | CASSSRTGMAEAFF
TRBJ1-5 | TRBV7-9 | . | many | TGTGCCAGCAGCTTTGGGCCGGAGCCCCAGCATTTT | CASSFGPEPQHF
TRBJ1-3 | TRBV7-2 | . | once | TGTGCCAGCAGCTCCCGATCCGACCTCGATACTGGAAACACCATATATTTT | CASSSRSDLDTGNTIYF
TRBJ2-1 | TRBV6-5 | TRBD2 | few | TGTGCCAGCAGTTACACGGGGGGTACCTACAATGAGCAGTTCTTC | CASSYTGGTYNEQFF
TRBJ1-3 | TRBV6-5 | . | many | TGTGCCAGCAGTCCTACTTCTGGAAACACCATATATTTT | CASSPTSGNTIYF
TRBJ1-1 | TRBV28 | . | many | TGTGCCAGCAGTATAGGGGGAACTGAAGCTTTCTTT | CASSIGGTEAFF
TRBJ1-2 | TRBV10-2 | . | many | TGCGCCAGCACCGGATCAAGTCGGGGCTACACCTTC | CASTGSSRGYTF
TRBJ2-5 | TRBV2 | . | many | TGTGCCAGCAGTGAAACGGGACTTAGCACTTCGGCCCAGTACTTC | CASSETGLSTSAQYF
TRBJ1-1 | TRBV5-1 | . | . | TGCGCCAGCAGCTTGGCCTGGGCTGCAGGAGATGAAGCTTTCTTT | CASSLAWAAGDEAFF
TRBJ2-1 | TRBV7-3 | . | many | TGTGCCAGCAGCAAAAACCCTCCGGGGCGAAGCTCCTACAATGAGCAGTTCTTC | CASSKNPPGRSSYNEQFF
TRBJ1-5 | TRBV6-1 | . | few | TGTGCCAGCACAGATTTATATCAGCCCCAGCATTTT | CASTDLYQPQHF
TRBJ1-2 | TRBV20-1 | . | many | TGCAGTCCGATAGGGGGGGCAACCTATGGCTACACCTTC | CSPIGGATYGYTF
TRBJ1-1 | TRBV7-3 | . | many | TGTGCCAGCTCACGAACAGCCAGAGATGAAGCTTTCTTT | CASSRTARDEAFF
TRBJ2-3 | TRBV11-2 | . | few | TGTGCCAGCAGCTTAGGGACAGAAGATACGCAGTATTTT | CASSLGTEDTQYF
TRBJ1-1 | TRBV6-5 | . | . | TGTGCCAGCAGTTACTCGACGTCGAACACTGAAGCTTTCTTT | CASSYSTSNTEAFF
TRBJ2-2 | TRBV4-3 | . | . | TGCGCCAGCAGCCAAGATCTGGAGACACTCACCGGGGAGCTGTTTTTT | CASSQDLETLTGELFF
TRBJ1-1 | TRBV10-3 | TRBD1 | many | TGTGCCATCAGACAGGGGACAACAGGGGTTGCTGAAGCTTTCTTT | CAIRQGTTGVAEAFF
TRBJ2-5 | TRBV19 | . | many | TGTGCCAGTAGTTTAACTAGGTCCCAAGAGACCCAGTACTTC | CASSLTRSQETQYF
TRBJ2-1 | TRBV6-1 | TRBD2 | . | TGTGCCAGCAGTGACCCGGGGGGGCCGGGTGGCAATGAGCAGTTCTTC | CASSDPGGPGGNEQFF
TRBJ2-7 | TRBV30 | TRBD2 | many | TGTGCCTGGAGCTTAGCGGGGGGCGAGCAGTACTTC | CAWSLAGGEQYF
TRBJ1-2 | TRBV10-3 | . | . | TGTGCCATCAGTGAGGTCGGGGCTGGCTACACCTTC | CAISEVGAGYTF
TRBJ1-3 | TRBV4-3 | . | many | TGCGCCAGCAGCCAAGATGGTGGGACCTCTGGAAACACCATATATTTT | CASSQDGGTSGNTIYF
TRBJ1-2 | TRBV28 | . | few | TGTGCCAGCAGTCCCCGACGGGCGATGTACTATGGCTACACCTTC | CASSPRRAMYYGYTF
TRBJ2-5 | TRBV5-1 | . | many | TGCGCCAGCAGCTCTGCTCTGGACGGGCTCCTTCAAGAGACCCAGTACTTC | CASSSALDGLLQETQYF
TRBJ2-3 | TRBV2 | . | many | TGTGCCAGCAGTGAGACTAGCACAGATACGCAGTATTTT | CASSETSTDTQYF
TRBJ1-2 | TRBV21-1 | . | . | TGTGCCTCCGGTTCGGGGGGCCTAAACTATGGCTACACCTTC | CASGSGGLNYGYTF
TRBJ1-2 | TRBV5-1 | . | few | TGCGCCAGCAGCTGGTACTTGGGGGCGGACTATGGCTACACCTTC | CASSWYLGADYGYTF
TRBJ2-1 | TRBV6-1 | . | many | TGTGCCAGCAGTGACCCGGGGGCATCTGGAAATGAGCAGTTCTTC | CASSDPGASGNEQFF
TRBJ2-7 | TRBV3-1 | TRBD1 | many | TGTGCCAGCAGCCCTGGACAGGCCGTGCCGAACTTC | CASSPGQAVPNF
TRBJ2-3 | TRBV7-9 | . | . | TGTGCCAGCAGCTTCCCGGGTACTAGCACAGATACGCAGTATTTT | CASSFPGTSTDTQYF
TRBJ1-3 | TRBV29-1 | . | many | TGCAGCGTTGACCGGGATGAGGATACTGGAAACACCATATATTTT | CSVDRDEDTGNTIYF
TRBJ2-2 | TRBV7-2 | TRBD1 | many | TGTGCCAGCAGCTTACCGACAGGGGGCATCCGGTGGGACACCGGGGAGCTGTTTTTT | CASSLPTGGIRWDTGELFF
TRBJ2-3 | TRBV20-1 | . | few | TGCAGTGCTGTCAGGGCGGCAGATACGCAGTATTTT | CSAVRAADTQYF
TRBJ1-1 | TRBV12-3/TRBV12-4 | TRBD1 | many | TGTGCCAGCAGAAGGGGGCTGAGCACTGAAGCTTTCTTT | CASRRGLSTEAFF
TRBJ1-4 | TRBV4-1 | . | many | TGCGCCAGCAGCCAAGATCGGGGCACCGATGCAACTAATGAAAAACTGTTTTTT | CASSQDRGTDATNEKLFF
TRBJ2-2 | TRBV9 | TRBD2 | many | TGTGCCAGCAGCGCGGGACTAGCGGGGGCCGGGGAGCTGTTTTTT | CASSAGLAGAGELFF
TRBJ2-5 | TRBV19 | . | many | TGTGCCAGTAGTATTGGGGTGGTACTGGAGACGGAGACCCAGTACTTC | CASSIGVVLETETQYF
TRBJ2-1 | TRBV10-2 | TRBD2 | many | TGCGCCAGCAGTGAGTGGCGGGGGACGAGCTCCTACAATGAGCAGTTCTTC | CASSEWRGTSSYNEQFF
TRBJ1-2 | TRBV5-1 | TRBD1 | many | TGCGCCAGCAGCTTTGGGACAGTCTCTCGTGGCTACACCTTC | CASSFGTVSRGYTF
TRBJ1-5 | TRBV6-5 | . | many | TGTGCCAGCAGTTACTCTTCCACGGGGGCTAATCAGCCCCAGCATTTT | CASSYSSTGANQPQHF
TRBJ1-5 | TRBV20-1 | . | . | TGCAGTGCTAGATCGGCGGTTTCCGTGGGCGGTCAGCCCCAGCATTTT | CSARSAVSVGGQPQHF
TRBJ1-1 | TRBV29-1 | . | few | TGCAGCGTCCGCCAGGGGATAGTCGGGACTGAAGCTTTCTTT | CSVRQGIVGTEAFF
TRBJ2-3 | TRBV20-1 | TRBD2 | many | TGCAGTGCTAGAAAAGCGGGGGGGCGCGCAGATACGCAGTATTTT | CSARKAGGRADTQYF
TRBJ1-2 | TRBV5-1 | . | many | TGCGCCAGCAGCATGGTAGGGACGGACTATGGCTACACCTTC | CASSMVGTDYGYTF